The entry that follows covers one T cell receptor beta chain sequence. Its specificity is not known. The germline gives CDR1 LGHDT, CDR2 YNNKEL (reference sequence). The CDR3 totals 17 residues. The data derive from a study of T cells expressing NK-cell markers. Whole-study findings and limits: Six or seven donors carried dominant NKG2C+ clonotypes that made up roughly 1.0-8% of their CD8+ T cells.

TCRdb re-called the 5' RACE reads and gives one entry per CDR3 protein, without DNA. The sample data list fewer than 400,000 distinct CDR3 sequences. The V call is TRBV3-1, the J call TRBJ2-3; the D call of TRBD2 rests on TCRdb alone, since no DNA is present to check it. This sequence originates from a woman between 45 and 65 years old in good health. Sequencing was performed on blood T cells: a sorted CD56 or NKG2C T cell subset, CD4+ or CD8+ T cells, or bulk PBMC T cells (not recorded which). The CDR3 sequence: CASSQDRLAGVKDTQYF.